This T cell receptor beta chain was documented in a study of identifying expanded T cells in peripheral blood. Overall study findings and caveats: Variance in clone template counts between two-week samples significantly increased with total template count across all healthy donors.

Concerning this clone itself: Its antigen remains unknown.

The repertoire was sequenced with immunoSEQ multiplex PCR; TCRdb's copy has only in-frame clones and lacks some. Of some 120,000 clones in the sample, approximately 88% are singletons; the top ten hold over 3%. Input material: blood. This receptor was obtained from a person aged 18 to 75 in good health.

CDR3 region: CASSSTPAPNYGYTF. The CDR3 DNA reads TGTGCCAGCAGCTCCACCCCAGCCCCTAACTATGGCTACACCTTC. V usage is TRBV7-2 and J usage is TRBJ1-2, with no clear D. CDR3 length: 15 amino acids. CDR1 and CDR2 from the germline V gene are SGHTA and FQGNSA. The V gene lost 4 bases and the J gene lost 0 bases, with 12 bases spanning the gap.